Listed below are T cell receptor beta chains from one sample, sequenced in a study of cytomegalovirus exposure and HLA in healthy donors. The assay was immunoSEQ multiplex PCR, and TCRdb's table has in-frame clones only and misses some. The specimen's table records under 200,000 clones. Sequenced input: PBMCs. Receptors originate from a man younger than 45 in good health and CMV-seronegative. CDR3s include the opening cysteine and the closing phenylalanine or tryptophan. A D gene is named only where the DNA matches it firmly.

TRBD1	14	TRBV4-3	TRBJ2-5	CASSRTGWGETQYF	TGCGCCAGCAGCAGGACAGGGTGGGGGGAGACCCAGTACTTC
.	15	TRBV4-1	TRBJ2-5	CASSPEGTALETQYF	TGCGCCAGCAGCCCCGAGGGCACGGCCCTGGAGACCCAGTACTTC
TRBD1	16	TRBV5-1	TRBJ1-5	CASSVTGQGSLEPQHF	TGCGCCAGCAGCGTTACGGGACAGGGGAGCCTTGAGCCCCAGCATTTT
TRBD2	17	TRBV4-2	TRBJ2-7	CASSQGLAGALGYEQYF	TGTGCCAGCAGCCAAGGACTAGCGGGGGCCTTGGGGTACGAGCAGTACTTC
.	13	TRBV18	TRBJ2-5	CASSEGVQETQYF	TGTGCCAGCTCAGAGGGAGTTCAAGAGACCCAGTACTTC
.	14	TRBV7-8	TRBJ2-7	CASSPRTVPYEQYF	TGTGCCAGCAGCCCTCGGACAGTACCCTACGAGCAGTACTTC
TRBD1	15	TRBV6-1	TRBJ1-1	CASSENAQGEFQAFF	TGTGCCAGCAGTGAAAATGCCCAGGGGGAGTTCCAAGCTTTCTTT
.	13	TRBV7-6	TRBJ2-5	CASSLGHLKTQYF	TGTGCCAGCAGCTTAGGGCATCTGAAGACCCAGTACTTC
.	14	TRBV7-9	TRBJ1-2	CASSLGGREVGYTF	TGTGCCAGCAGCTTAGGTGGCAGGGAAGTTGGCTACACCTTC
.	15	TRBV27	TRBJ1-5	CASRTGTMRNQPQHF	TGTGCCAGCAGAACCGGGACAATGAGGAATCAGCCCCAGCATTTT
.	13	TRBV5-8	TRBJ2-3	CASSPIHTDTQYF	TGTGCCAGCAGCCCCATACACACAGATACGCAGTATTTT
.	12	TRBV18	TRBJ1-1	CASSQSQGGAFF	TGTGCCAGCTCACAGTCACAGGGCGGAGCTTTCTTT
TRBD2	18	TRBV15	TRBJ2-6	CATSGEGTSFSGANVLTF	TGTGCCACCAGCGGGGAGGGAACCTCCTTCTCTGGGGCCAACGTCCTGACTTTC
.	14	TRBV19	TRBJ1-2	CASSPSDRNYGYTF	TGTGCCAGTAGCCCTTCCGACAGGAACTATGGCTACACCTTC
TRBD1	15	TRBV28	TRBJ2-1	CASSSWDRGSDEQFF	TGTGCCAGCAGTTCCTGGGACAGGGGGTCGGATGAGCAGTTCTTC
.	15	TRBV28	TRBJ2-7	CASSLGDGRYYEQYF	TGTGCCAGCAGTTTGGGGGATGGGAGGTACTACGAGCAGTACTTC
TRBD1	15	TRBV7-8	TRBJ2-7	CASSLFSGTDYEQYF	TGTGCCAGCAGCCTATTTTCCGGGACAGACTACGAGCAGTACTTC
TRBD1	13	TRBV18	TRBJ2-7	CASSPPGQAGEYF	TGTGCCAGCTCACCACCAGGACAGGCGGGCGAGTACTTC
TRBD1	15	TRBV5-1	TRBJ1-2	CASSLAGRGPEGYTF	TGCGCCAGCAGCTTGGCTGGCAGGGGGCCTGAGGGCTACACCTTC
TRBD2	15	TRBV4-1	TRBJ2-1	CASSRSGSSYNEQFF	TGCGCCAGCAGCCGAAGCGGGAGCTCCTACAATGAGCAGTTCTTC
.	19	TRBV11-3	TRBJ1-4	CASSSPIPDGTPLNEKLFF	TGTGCCAGCAGCTCCCCCATACCCGACGGGACACCTTTGAATGAAAAACTGTTTTTT
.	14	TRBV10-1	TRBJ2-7	CASSATGSSYEQYF	TGCGCCAGCAGTGCAACAGGCAGCTCCTACGAGCAGTACTTC
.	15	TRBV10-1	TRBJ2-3	CASSETPAVIDTQYF	TGCGCCAGCAGTGAGACGCCTGCAGTTATAGATACGCAGTATTTT
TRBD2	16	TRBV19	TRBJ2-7	CASSRGTSGSRYEQYF	TGTGCCAGTAGTAGAGGAACTAGCGGGAGTCGCTACGAGCAGTACTTC
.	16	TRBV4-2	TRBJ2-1	CASSQEIWGAGNEQFF	TGTGCCAGCAGCCAAGAAATATGGGGCGCCGGGAATGAGCAGTTCTTC
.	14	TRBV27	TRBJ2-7	CASRNLAVAYEQYF	TGTGCCAGCAGAAATCTGGCCGTCGCCTACGAGCAGTACTTC
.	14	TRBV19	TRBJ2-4	CASSIDTAGRTQYF	TGTGCCAGTAGTATAGACACGGCAGGGCGTACTCAGTACTTC
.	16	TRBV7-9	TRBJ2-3	CASRPTLTLSTDTQYF	TGTGCCAGCAGACCCACGCTGACATTGAGCACAGATACGCAGTATTTT